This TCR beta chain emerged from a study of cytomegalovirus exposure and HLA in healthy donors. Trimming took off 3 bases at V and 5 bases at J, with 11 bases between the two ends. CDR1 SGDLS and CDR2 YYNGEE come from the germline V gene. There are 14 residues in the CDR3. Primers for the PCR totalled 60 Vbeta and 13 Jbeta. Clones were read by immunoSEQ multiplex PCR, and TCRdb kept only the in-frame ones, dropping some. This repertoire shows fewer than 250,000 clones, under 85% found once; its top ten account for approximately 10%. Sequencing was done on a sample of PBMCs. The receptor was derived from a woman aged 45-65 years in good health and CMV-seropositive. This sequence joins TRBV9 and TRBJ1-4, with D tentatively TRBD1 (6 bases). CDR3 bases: TGTGCCAGCAGCGGGACAGTGAACAATGAAAAACTGTTTTTT. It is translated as CASSGTVNNEKLFF. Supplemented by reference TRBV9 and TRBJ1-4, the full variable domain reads DSGVTQTPKHLITATGQRVTLRCSPRSGDLSVYWYQQSLDQGLQFLIQYYNGEERAKGNILERFSAQQFPDLHSELNLSSLELGDSALYFCASSGTVNNEKLFFGSGTQLSVL.